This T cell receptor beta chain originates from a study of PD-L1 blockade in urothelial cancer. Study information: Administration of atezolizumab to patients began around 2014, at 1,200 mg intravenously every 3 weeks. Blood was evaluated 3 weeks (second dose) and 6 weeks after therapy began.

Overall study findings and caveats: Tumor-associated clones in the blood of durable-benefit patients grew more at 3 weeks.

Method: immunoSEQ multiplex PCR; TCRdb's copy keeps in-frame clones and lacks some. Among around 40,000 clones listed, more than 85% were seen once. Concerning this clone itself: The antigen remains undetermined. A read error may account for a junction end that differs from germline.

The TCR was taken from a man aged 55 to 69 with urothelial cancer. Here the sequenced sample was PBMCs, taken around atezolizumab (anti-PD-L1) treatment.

The CDR3 sequence is CASIDRGLYFF. CDR3 sequence (DNA): TGTGCCAGCATCGACAGGGGATTGTATTTTTTT. This chain joins TRBV6-5 and TRBJ1-5; 8 bases are a match to TRBD1. The CDR3 runs 11 residues. Germline CDR1 reads MNHEY; CDR2 reads SVGAGI.